Presented here are 16 T cell receptor beta chains from one specimen sequenced in a study of T cell responses to AZD1222 COVID-19 vaccine. Data came from immunoSEQ multiplex PCR; TCRdb stores just in-frame clones and leaves some out. The table records about 150,000 clones, 90% of them present only once. The starting material was peripheral blood, obtained on day 0 of AZD1222 vaccination. Every receptor here comes from an adult in good health.

This rearrangement joins TRBV7-3 to TRBJ2-1; 9 nucleotides align to TRBD1. CDR3 length: 16 amino acids. Losses at the gene ends were 5 bases for V and 9 bases for J; bases not matched to a gene: 14. In germline, CDR1 is SGHTA, CDR2 FQGTGA. This CDR3 reads CASSQASGQGEGEQFF. In DNA, the CDR3 is TGTGCCAGCAGCCAAGCATCGGGACAGGGTGAGGGTGAGCAGTTCTTC.

CDR3 region: CASSQNEADTQYF. The CDR3 coding sequence is TGTGCCAGCTCACAGAACGAGGCAGATACGCAGTATTTT. V and J are TRBV18 and TRBJ2-3; D not resolved. Germline CDR1 is KGHSH and CDR2 is LQKENI. The CDR3 has 13 residues. V was pared by 4 bases and J by 4 bases, with 9 bases between.

V gene TRBV7-3 combines with J gene TRBJ2-1, with 10 bases identical to TRBD2. V shed 5 bases and J 9 bases; nucleotides not matched to a gene: 13. The CDR3 contains 16 residues. CDR1 is SGHTA and CDR2 is FQGTGA in the germline V gene. CDR3 coding DNA: TGTGCCAGCAGCCCCCGTGGTAGCGGGGGGACCGGTGAGCAGTTCTTC. It is translated as CASSPRGSGGTGEQFF.

The V call is TRBV12-5, the J call TRBJ1-3; D perhaps matches TRBD1 (5 bases). V lost 6 bases, J lost 0 bases, and 15 bases lay in between. Per the germline V gene, CDR1 is LGHNT and CDR2 is FRNRAP. The CDR3 sequence is 16 residues long. This chain's CDR3 is CASGGQELISGNTIYF. CDR3 sequence (DNA): TGTGCTAGTGGCGGACAAGAGTTGATCTCTGGAAACACCATATATTTT.

The chain links TRBV6-6 to TRBJ1-1; TRBD1 matches 11 bases. Germline trimming cut 5 bases from V and 3 bases from J; bases unmatched to any gene: 2. The length of the CDR3 is 14 residues. The germline V gene encodes CDR1 MNHNY and CDR2 SVGAGI (reference sequence). The CDR3 DNA reads TGTGCCAGCAGTCCGGGACAGGGGGACACTGAAGCTTTCTTT. Its translation is CASSPGQGDTEAFF.

The chain joins TRBV5-4 to TRBJ2-7; TRBD1 matches at 7 bases. Trimming cost V 0 bases and J 0 bases; bases outside gene matches: 0. Per the germline V gene, CDR1 is SGHNT and CDR2 is YYREEE (reference sequence). This CDR3 region has 14 residues. The CDR3 DNA follows: TGTGCCAGCAGCTTGGGGGACAGCTCCTACGAGCAGTACTTC. This sequence encodes CASSLGDSSYEQYF.

The CDR3 coding sequence is TGTGCCAGCAGTCGACAGGGGGGGACGTCGGTGGATGAGCAGTTCTTC. Protein: CASSRQGGTSVDEQFF. This sequence joins TRBV6-2 or TRBV6-3 and TRBJ2-1, with 9 bases matching TRBD1. In germline, CDR1 is MNHEY, CDR2 SVGEGT. J gave up 8 bases and V 5 bases, and 13 bases lay outside the gene matches. The length of the CDR3 is 16 residues.

The chain uses TRBV6-5 and TRBJ1-1; D uncertain. Germline assignment: CDR1 MNHEY and CDR2 SVGAGI. The CDR3 spans 14 residues. Between the trimmed V and J ends, which lost 7 bases and 1 base, there was a span of 13 bases. The CDR3 protein is CASMPGPSNTEAFF. The CDR3 bases are TGTGCCAGCATGCCTGGGCCGTCGAACACTGAAGCTTTCTTT.

In this sample, this clone turned up once. The genes are TRBV11-2 and TRBJ1-3; D is unclear. This CDR3 spans 15 amino acids. Trimming removed 1 base from V and 0 bases from J, with 7 bases in between. Germline CDR1 reads SGHAT; CDR2 reads FQNNGV. Written as DNA, the CDR3 is TGTGCCAGCAGCTTAGTATCCAACTCTGGAAACACCATATATTTT. Its translation is CASSLVSNSGNTIYF.

The chain uses TRBV6-2 or TRBV6-3 and TRBJ2-4; D unresolved. This CDR3 is built from 16 residues. V lost 4 bases to trimming and J lost 0 bases, with 13 bases between them. Germline-derived CDR1 and CDR2 are MNHEY and SVGEGT. The CDR3: CASSSGGKVAKNIQYF. The CDR3 DNA follows: TGTGCCAGCAGTTCCGGCGGCAAGGTAGCCAAAAACATTCAGTACTTC.

CDR3 loop: CASSLVTGGNQPQHF. CDR3 DNA: TGTGCCAGCAGTTTAGTCACAGGGGGCAATCAGCCCCAGCATTTT. This rearrangement joins TRBV6-2 or TRBV6-3 to TRBJ1-5; 7 bases fit TRBD1. Germline values: CDR1 MNHEY, CDR2 SVGEGT. The CDR3 extends over 15 amino acids. Trimming cost V 4 bases and J 2 bases; bases outside gene matches: 5.

This sequence joins TRBV29-1 and TRBJ1-3; 7 bases are a match to TRBD1. Germline CDR1 and CDR2: SQVTM and ANQGSEA. J gave up 0 bases and V 1 base, and 18 bases lay outside the gene matches. The CDR3 consists of 20 residues. This CDR3 reads CSVEATPADRVHFSGNTIYF. The CDR3 DNA is TGCAGCGTTGAAGCAACCCCCGCAGACAGGGTCCACTTCTCTGGAAACACCATATATTTT. The full variable domain, completed using reference TRBV29-1 and TRBJ1-3, is SAVISQKPSRDICQRGTSLTIQCQVDSQVTMMFWYRQQPGQSLTLIATANQGSEATYESGFVIDKFPISRPNLTFSTLTVSNMSPEDSSIYLCSVEATPADRVHFSGNTIYFGEGSWLTVV.

The chain carries TRBV4-3 and TRBJ2-1; 9 positions match TRBD2. Germline lookup yields CDR1 LGHNA and CDR2 YSLEER. The J segment lost 4 bases and the V segment lost 0 bases, leaving 7 bases of the junction unmatched. The CDR3 sequence is 17 residues long. CDR3 residues: CASSQDSAGGRYNEQFF. CDR3 sequence (DNA): TGCGCCAGCAGCCAAGATTCGGCGGGGGGGCGTTACAATGAGCAGTTCTTC.

This clone was observed once. J is TRBJ2-3 and V is TRBV7-6; D is tentatively TRBD1 or TRBD2 (6 bases each). The V end was cut by 5 bases, the J end by 0 bases, with 12 bases between. The germline V gene has CDR1 SGHVS and CDR2 FNYEAQ. This CDR3 region has 15 residues. CDR3 DNA sequence: TGTGCCAGCAGCCAAGGGGGGTCCAGCACAGATACGCAGTATTTT. This codes for CASSQGGSSTDTQYF.

CDR3 protein: CASSPPREVTEAFF. As DNA, the CDR3 is TGTGCCAGCTCACCACCCAGGGAGGTCACTGAAGCTTTCTTT. The chain joins TRBV18 to TRBJ1-1, with D possibly being TRBD1 (5 bases). V lost 0 bases and J 4 bases, leaving 9 bases between the germline ends. Per the germline V gene, CDR1 is KGHSH and CDR2 is LQKENI. The CDR3 is made up of 14 amino acids.

This clone has only a few counts. The V gene is TRBV7-8, the J gene TRBJ2-3; the match to TRBD2 covers 11 bases. This CDR3 spans 19 amino acids. Germline V lookup: CDR1 SGHVS, CDR2 FQNEAQ. With V trimmed by 5 bases and J by 0 bases, 13 bases remained unmatched. CDR3 residues: CASSRDMRLAGSSTDTQYF. The CDR3 bases are TGTGCCAGCAGCCGGGACATGAGACTAGCGGGGTCTAGCACAGATACGCAGTATTTT.